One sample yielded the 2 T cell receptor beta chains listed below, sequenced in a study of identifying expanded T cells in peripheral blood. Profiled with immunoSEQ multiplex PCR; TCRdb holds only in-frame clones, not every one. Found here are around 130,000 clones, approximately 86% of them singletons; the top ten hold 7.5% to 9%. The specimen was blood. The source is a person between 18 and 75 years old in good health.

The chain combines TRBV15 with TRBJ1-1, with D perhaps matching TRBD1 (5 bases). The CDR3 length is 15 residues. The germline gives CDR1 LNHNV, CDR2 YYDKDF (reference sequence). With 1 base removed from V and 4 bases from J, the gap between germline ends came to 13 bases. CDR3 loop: CATSRVGAVSTEAFF. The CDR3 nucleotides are TGTGCCACCAGCAGAGTTGGGGCGGTGAGCACTGAAGCTTTCTTT.

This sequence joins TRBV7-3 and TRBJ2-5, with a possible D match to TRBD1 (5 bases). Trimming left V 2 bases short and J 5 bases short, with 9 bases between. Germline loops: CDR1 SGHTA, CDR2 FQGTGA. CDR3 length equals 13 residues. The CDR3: CASSLWQGETQYF. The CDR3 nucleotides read TGTGCCAGCAGCTTATGGCAGGGTGAGACCCAGTACTTC.